These 12 T cell receptor beta chains came from one sample sequenced in a study of blood T cell repertoires in COVID-19. Repertoires were generated with immunoSEQ multiplex PCR, while TCRdb's copy carries only in-frame clones and drops some. The table lists approximately 180,000 clones, 82% of them singletons. Sequencing was done on a sample of peripheral blood. These receptors were taken from a woman between 70 and 85 years old with acute or convalescent COVID-19.

The rearrangement uses TRBV19 and TRBJ2-7, with D possibly matching TRBD2 (6 bases). The germline CDR1 and CDR2 sequences are LNHDA and SQIVND (reference sequence). The CDR3 has 12 amino acids. Trimming cost V 8 bases and J 4 bases, with 12 bases left between them. The CDR3 DNA follows: TGTGCCAGTTCTACCGGGGGTTACGAGCAGTACTTC. The encoded protein is CASSTGGYEQYF.

The chain links TRBV28 to TRBJ1-2; TRBD1 aligns across 9 bases. With 5 bases clipped from V and 8 bases from J, the junction kept 6 bases outside the gene matches. Germline V gives CDR1 MDHEN, CDR2 SYDVKM. The length of the CDR3 is 13 residues. The DNA for the CDR3 is TGTGCCAGCAGTGGTACAGGGGGCTTGGGCTACACCTTC. Protein: CASSGTGGLGYTF.

This sequence joins TRBV7-8 and TRBJ2-2, with 13 bases lining up with TRBD2. Germline loops: CDR1 SGHVS, CDR2 FQNEAQ. Unmatched junction bases numbered 1, after V lost 0 bases and J lost 3 bases. There are 17 residues in the CDR3. The CDR3 DNA is TGTGCCAGCAGCTTAGCTGGACTAGCGGGAGACACCGGGGAGCTGTTTTTT. Its protein is CASSLAGLAGDTGELFF. The whole variable domain, remainder taken from reference TRBV7-8 and TRBJ2-2, is GAGVSQSPRYKVAKRGQDVALRCDPISGHVSLFWYQQALGQGPEFLTYFQNEAQLDKSGLPSDRFFAERPEGSVSTLKIQRTQQEDSAVYLCASSLAGLAGDTGELFFGEGSRLTVL.

In DNA form, the CDR3 reads TGCAGTGCTCGGTACAATGAGCAGTTCTTC. Its protein product is CSARYNEQFF. V gene TRBV20-1 combines with J gene TRBJ2-1; D gene unclear. Germline-derived CDR1 and CDR2 are DFQATT and SNEGSKA (reference sequence). V dropped 5 bases and J dropped 4 bases, with 3 bases sitting between them. CDR3 length equals 10 residues.

This rearrangement joins TRBV5-4 to TRBJ2-1; TRBD2 agrees at 15 bases. CDR3 length: 18 amino acids. With V trimmed by 4 bases and J by 4 bases, 9 bases remained unmatched. From germline, CDR1 is SGHNT and CDR2 YYREEE (reference sequence). The chain's CDR3 is CASSPQGLAGGRYNEQFF. CDR3 nucleotides: TGTGCCAGCAGCCCGCAGGGACTAGCGGGAGGAAGGTACAATGAGCAGTTCTTC. The whole variable domain, remainder taken from reference TRBV5-4 and TRBJ2-1, is ETGVTQSPTHLIKTRGQQVTLRCSSQSGHNTVSWYQQALGQGPQFIFQYYREEENGRGNFPPRFSGLQFPNYSSELNVNALELDDSALYLCASSPQGLAGGRYNEQFFGPGTRLTVL.

This clone was counted only a few times. V gene TRBV7-8 combines with J gene TRBJ2-7; maybe TRBD1 (5 bases). Germline V gene lookup returns CDR1 SGHVS and CDR2 FQNEAQ. The ends were cut back, 1 base at V and 3 bases at J, with 16 bases in the middle. The CDR3 totals 16 residues. CDR3 DNA sequence: TGTGCCAGCAGCTTAGAAGGGGTCCCAAGCGTCTACGAGCAGTACTTC. Translated, it gives CASSLEGVPSVYEQYF.

The chain carries TRBV7-7 and TRBJ2-2; possible D gene TRBD1, 5 bases. V lost 5 bases to trimming and J lost 0 bases, with 10 bases between them. CDR1 and CDR2 (germline): SSHAT, FNYEAQ (reference sequence). This CDR3 contains 15 residues. CDR3 region: CASSPDMANTGELFF. CDR3 in DNA: TGTGCCAGCAGCCCGGACATGGCGAACACCGGGGAGCTGTTTTTT.

The CDR3 reads CASSSIRQVSGTEAFF. The CDR3 DNA reads TGTGCCAGCAGTTCAATACGACAGGTGTCGGGGACTGAAGCTTTCTTT. V and J are TRBV28 and TRBJ1-1, with D maybe TRBD1 (6 bases). From germline, CDR1 is MDHEN and CDR2 SYDVKM. This CDR3 is built from 16 residues. V lost 4 bases, J lost 5 bases, and 20 bases lay in between. Together with reference TRBV28 and TRBJ1-1, the CDR3 gives the full variable domain: DVKVTQSSRYLVKRTGEKVFLECVQDMDHENMFWYRQDPGLGLRLIYFSYDVKMKEKGDIPEGYSVSREKKERFSLILESASTNQTSMYLCASSSIRQVSGTEAFFGQGTRLTVV.

This chain links TRBV18 with TRBJ2-7, with 7 bases matching TRBD1. After removal of 6 bases from V and 0 bases from J, the junction contained 5 bases not matched to a gene. Germline V CDR1 and CDR2: KGHSH, LQKENI. CDR3 length: 14 residues. CDR3 in amino acids: CASSQQGTSYEQYF. CDR3 bases: TGTGCCAGCTCGCAACAGGGGACCTCCTACGAGCAGTACTTC.

V and J are TRBV24-1 and TRBJ2-3; 9 bases line up with TRBD2. Germline values: CDR1 KGHDR, CDR2 SFDVKD. The CDR3 consists of 19 residues. The V and J ends lost 5 bases and 1 base, in that order; junction bases with no gene match: 15. CDR3 sequence (DNA): TGTGCCACCAGTGGTCCGGGACTAGCACCCCGGAGGGGCACAGATACGCAGTATTTT. Residues: CATSGPGLAPRRGTDTQYF.

The rearrangement joins TRBV5-1 to TRBJ2-7, with 7 nucleotides matching TRBD1. The CDR3 extends over 13 amino acids. V dropped 4 bases and J dropped 5; count of bases not matched to a gene: 6. Germline CDR1 and CDR2: SGHRS and YFSETQ. CDR3 DNA: TGCGCCAGCAGCGAGGCAGGGGGACACGAGCAGTACTTC. Translating it yields CASSEAGGHEQYF.

The chain uses TRBV9 and TRBJ1-2, with a possible D match to TRBD1 (5 bases). CDR3 size: 15 residues. Germline CDR1 is SGDLS and CDR2 is YYNGEE. With 0 bases removed from V and 4 bases from J, the gap between germline ends came to 13 bases. CDR3 loop: CASSVETGKSYGYTF. CDR3 DNA: TGTGCCAGCAGCGTAGAAACAGGAAAAAGCTATGGCTACACCTTC.